This TCR beta chain is drawn from a study of blood T cell repertoires in COVID-19. Study-level information: Acute and convalescent COVID-19 specimens originated in the United States, Italy and Spain. The analysed material was cDNA or gDNA that came from T cells, B-cell-depleted T cells, or PBMCs.

Germline V CDR1 and CDR2: MNHEY, SVGEGT. V was cut by 5 bases and J by 5 bases, with 10 bases left in between. The CDR3 spans 13 residues. Source study methods: Cell counts per sample came from amplifying reference gene primers. Measured with immunoSEQ multiplex PCR; TCRdb has only the in-frame clones, and not every one. V and J calls and clone size are given by that table; D and trimming were obtained from the DNA. The repertoire has 90,000 to 130,000 clones, 88% of them found once; the top ten carry over 2%. The V gene is TRBV6-2 or TRBV6-3, the J gene TRBJ2-1, with TRBD2 as a possible D gene (7 bases). Sequences were obtained from peripheral blood. This receptor was identified in a human donor in a cohort sampled during active COVID-19. The CDR3 protein is CASSLRGHNEQFF. CDR3 nucleotides: TGTGCCAGCAGTCTGCGGGGGCACAATGAGCAGTTCTTC.